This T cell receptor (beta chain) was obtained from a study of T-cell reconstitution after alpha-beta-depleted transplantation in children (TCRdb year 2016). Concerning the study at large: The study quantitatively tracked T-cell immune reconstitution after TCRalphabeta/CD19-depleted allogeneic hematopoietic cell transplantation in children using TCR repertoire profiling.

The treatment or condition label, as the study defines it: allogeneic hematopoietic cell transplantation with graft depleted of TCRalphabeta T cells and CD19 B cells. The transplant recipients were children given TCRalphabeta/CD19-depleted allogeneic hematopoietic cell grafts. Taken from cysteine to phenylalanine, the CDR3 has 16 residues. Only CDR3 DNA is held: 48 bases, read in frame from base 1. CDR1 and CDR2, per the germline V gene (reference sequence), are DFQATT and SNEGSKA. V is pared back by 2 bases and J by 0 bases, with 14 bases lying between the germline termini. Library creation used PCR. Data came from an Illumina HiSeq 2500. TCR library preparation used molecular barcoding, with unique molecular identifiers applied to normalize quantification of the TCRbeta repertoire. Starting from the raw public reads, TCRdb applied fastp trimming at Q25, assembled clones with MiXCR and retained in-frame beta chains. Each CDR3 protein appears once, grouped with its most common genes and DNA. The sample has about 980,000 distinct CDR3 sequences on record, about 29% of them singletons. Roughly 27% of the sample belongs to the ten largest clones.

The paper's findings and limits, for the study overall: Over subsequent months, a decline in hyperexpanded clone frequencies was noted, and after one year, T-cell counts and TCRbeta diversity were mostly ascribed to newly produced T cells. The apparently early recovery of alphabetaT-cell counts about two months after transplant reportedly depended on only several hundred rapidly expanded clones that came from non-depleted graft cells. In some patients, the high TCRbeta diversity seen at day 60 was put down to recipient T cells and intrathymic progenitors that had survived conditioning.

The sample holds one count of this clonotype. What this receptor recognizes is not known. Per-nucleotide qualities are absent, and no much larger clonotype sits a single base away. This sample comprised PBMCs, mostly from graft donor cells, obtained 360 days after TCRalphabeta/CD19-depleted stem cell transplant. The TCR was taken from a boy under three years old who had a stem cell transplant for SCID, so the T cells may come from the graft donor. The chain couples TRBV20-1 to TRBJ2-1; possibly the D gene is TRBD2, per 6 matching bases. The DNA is TGCAGTGCTAGATCGCGGGACGGTAGCTCCTACAATGAGCAGTTCTTC. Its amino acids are CSARSRDGSSYNEQFF.